This TCR beta chain was recorded in a study of technical replicates of blood from a handful of donors. Sequencing was performed with immunoSEQ multiplex PCR; in TCRdb, only in-frame clones are kept and a portion is missing. This table has roughly 87,000 clones, 75% to 95% appearing once. Trimming took 6 bases from V and 9 from J; bases not matched to a gene: 13. Germline CDR1 is MDHEN and CDR2 is SYDVKM. This CDR3 has 15 residues. V is TRBV28 and J is TRBJ2-7; 11 bases match TRBD1. Sequenced input: T cells isolated from PBMCs. The source is a human donor in good health. The CDR3: CASSLGTGGMSGQYF. Here the CDR3 DNA reads TGTGCCAGCAGCCTAGGGACAGGGGGGATGAGTGGGCAGTACTTC.